The rows below give T cell receptor beta chains drawn from one sample of a study of post-analysis software for immune sequencing data. MiXCR, applied by TCRdb to the PCR reads, yields one record per CDR3 protein. Found here are 350,000 to 450,000 distinct CDR3 sequences, about 40% of them singletons; the top ten hold less than 8%. The specimen was blood. The origin of the receptors is a girl aged 2-15 years with multiple sclerosis. The CDR3 runs from the conserved cysteine through the conserved F or W. Fields, in order: J gene, clone size, V gene, D gene, CDR3 DNA, CDR3 protein. The D gene is left open where the match is weak. Rows may omit the clone size; those that give it use once, few, many or a size class.

J: TRBJ1-2; size: .; V: TRBV6-5; D: TRBD1; DNA: TGTGCCAGCAGTTACGGGACAGGCCCCAGTGTTGGCTACACCTTC; CDR3: CASSYGTGPSVGYTF
J: TRBJ2-3; size: .; V: TRBV9; D: .; DNA: TGTGCCAGCAGCGTAGTAGGGTCCTCGCTACTCACAGATACGCAGTATTTT; CDR3: CASSVVGSSLLTDTQYF
J: TRBJ2-5; size: few; V: TRBV29-1; D: .; DNA: TGCAGCGCAGGGATAGAGACCCAGTACTTC; CDR3: CSAGIETQYF
J: TRBJ2-7; size: .; V: TRBV4-1; D: .; DNA: TGCGCCAGCAGCCCCATGCCAACGGGGGGCCCCTCCTACGAGCAGTACTTC; CDR3: CASSPMPTGGPSYEQYF
J: TRBJ2-1; size: few; V: TRBV4-2; D: .; DNA: TGTGCCAGCAGCCAAAGCTGGAGTGAGCAGTTCTTC; CDR3: CASSQSWSEQFF
J: TRBJ2-1; size: few; V: TRBV5-1; D: .; DNA: TGCGCCAGCAGCGCATCCGGGACAAATGCCGGGCAGTTCTTC; CDR3: CASSASGTNAGQFF
J: TRBJ2-3; size: .; V: TRBV20-1; D: .; DNA: TGCAGTGCCACGAGGGAATTGGGCACAGATACGCAGTATTTT; CDR3: CSATRELGTDTQYF
J: TRBJ2-1; size: few; V: TRBV10-3; D: .; DNA: TGTGCCATCAGTGTTCGGGATGAGCAGTTCTTC; CDR3: CAISVRDEQFF
J: TRBJ1-2; size: .; V: TRBV29-1; D: .; DNA: TGCAGCATTGAAGACCAGGGATCCGGCTACACCTTC; CDR3: CSIEDQGSGYTF
J: TRBJ2-3; size: .; V: TRBV9; D: TRBD2; DNA: TGTGCCAGCGCTCGGGAGGGGGCAGATACGCAGTATTTT; CDR3: CASAREGADTQYF
J: TRBJ1-1; size: few; V: TRBV12-5; D: TRBD1; DNA: TGTGCTAGTGGGCCGGACAGGGTGAGAACTGAAGCTTTCTTT; CDR3: CASGPDRVRTEAFF
J: TRBJ2-4; size: .; V: TRBV28; D: .; DNA: TGTGCCAGCAGTTGGTCACGGAAGTTAGCCAAAAACATTCAGTACTTC; CDR3: CASSWSRKLAKNIQYF
J: TRBJ2-2; size: .; V: TRBV19; D: TRBD2; DNA: TGTGCCAGTAGTTTTGGACTAGCGGGAGTCACCGGGGAGCTGTTTTTT; CDR3: CASSFGLAGVTGELFF
J: TRBJ2-3; size: .; V: TRBV20-1; D: TRBD1; DNA: TGCAGTGCCAACAATGACCGGGGACAGGGGGATACGCGGTATTTT; CDR3: CSANNDRGQGDTRYF
J: TRBJ2-3; size: few; V: TRBV7-2; D: .; DNA: TGTGCCAGCAGGCGACACGAGTCGGATACGCAGTATTTT; CDR3: CASRRHESDTQYF
J: TRBJ1-3; size: .; V: TRBV7-2; D: .; DNA: TGTGCCAGCAGCTTAGTGGGGATTCAATCTGGAAACACCATATATTTT; CDR3: CASSLVGIQSGNTIYF
J: TRBJ2-5; size: few; V: TRBV7-2; D: .; DNA: TGTGCCAGCAGCCCCTCCATCGGGAAGACCCAGTACTTC; CDR3: CASSPSIGKTQYF
J: TRBJ1-2; size: .; V: TRBV5-1; D: .; DNA: TGCGCCAGCAGCAATGGAGGGGCTTATGGCTACACCTTC; CDR3: CASSNGGAYGYTF
J: TRBJ2-2; size: .; V: TRBV9; D: TRBD1; DNA: TGTGCCAGCAGCGTAGTACCAGGGGGCGCTCCCGGGGAGCTGTTTTTT; CDR3: CASSVVPGGAPGELFF
J: TRBJ2-7; size: .; V: TRBV24-1; D: .; DNA: TGTGCCACCAGTGATTCTCAGGACTACCCCTACGAGCAGTACTTC; CDR3: CATSDSQDYPYEQYF
J: TRBJ2-3; size: .; V: TRBV7-9; D: TRBD2; DNA: TGTGCCAGCAGCCCCAGCGGGAGAGCTTCAGATACGCAGTATTTT; CDR3: CASSPSGRASDTQYF
J: TRBJ2-5; size: .; V: TRBV28; D: TRBD2; DNA: TGTGCCAGCAATTGGGTTAGCGGGAGCGCGCAGTACTTC; CDR3: CASNWVSGSAQYF
J: TRBJ2-7; size: .; V: TRBV12-3/TRBV12-4; D: TRBD2; DNA: TGTGCCAGCAGGGCAAATAGCGGGGTATCCTACGAGCAGTACTTC; CDR3: CASRANSGVSYEQYF
J: TRBJ2-7; size: few; V: TRBV5-1; D: .; DNA: TGCGCCAGCAGCTACAGCGGGTCCAGCTCCTACGAGCAGTACTTC; CDR3: CASSYSGSSSYEQYF
J: TRBJ2-7; size: .; V: TRBV7-9; D: .; DNA: TGTGCCAGCAAAATCGCCCACTCGGAGGAGCAGTACTTC; CDR3: CASKIAHSEEQYF
J: TRBJ2-1; size: few; V: TRBV4-3; D: .; DNA: TGCGCCAGCAGCCAAGATAGGGCGGGATCCTACAATGAGCAGTTCTTC; CDR3: CASSQDRAGSYNEQFF
J: TRBJ1-6; size: .; V: TRBV9; D: TRBD1; DNA: TGTGCCAGCAGCGTAGGGACAGGGTTTTCACCCCTCCACTTT; CDR3: CASSVGTGFSPLHF
J: TRBJ2-1; size: few; V: TRBV4-3; D: TRBD2; DNA: TGCGCCAGCAGCCAAGGGCTAGCGGGAGGCATTGGAGGGAATGAGCAGTTCTTC; CDR3: CASSQGLAGGIGGNEQFF
J: TRBJ2-1; size: .; V: TRBV5-5; D: .; DNA: TGTGCCAGCAGCTTGGTGGGGAGTGTGGCAAGCGGCCCCTACAATGAGCAGTTCTTC; CDR3: CASSLVGSVASGPYNEQFF
J: TRBJ2-1; size: .; V: TRBV5-1; D: TRBD2; DNA: TGCGCCAGCAGCCCCGGGACTAGGTCGTTTAATGAGCAGTTCTTC; CDR3: CASSPGTRSFNEQFF
J: TRBJ2-1; size: .; V: TRBV28; D: TRBD2; DNA: TGTGCCAGCAGCTCCCTAGCGGGAGAAGTGGATGAGCAGTTCTTC; CDR3: CASSSLAGEVDEQFF
J: TRBJ1-6; size: .; V: TRBV5-1; D: .; DNA: TGCGCCAGCAGCTTGGTTCGTGGCGGGAATAATTCACCCCTCCACTTT; CDR3: CASSLVRGGNNSPLHF
J: TRBJ1-5; size: few; V: TRBV24-1; D: .; DNA: TGTGCCACCAGTGAACGGGACGGACGCAATCAGCCCCAGCATTTT; CDR3: CATSERDGRNQPQHF
J: TRBJ2-7; size: once; V: TRBV20-1; D: TRBD2; DNA: TGCAGTGCTAGAGTCGGGGAGGGTAGAAACGAGCAGTACTTC; CDR3: CSARVGEGRNEQYF
J: TRBJ1-5; size: .; V: TRBV6-6; D: .; DNA: TGTGCCAGCAGAAATGACAGGACCAATCAGCCCCAGCATTTT; CDR3: CASRNDRTNQPQHF
J: TRBJ2-5; size: many; V: TRBV6-6; D: TRBD2; DNA: TGTGCCAGCAGCCCCCTGGAGCGGGGAGTCGAAGAGACCCAGTACTTC; CDR3: CASSPLERGVEETQYF
J: TRBJ1-2; size: .; V: TRBV9; D: .; DNA: TGTGCCAGCAGCGGATACCGGGACGGAGAGTATGGCTACACCTTC; CDR3: CASSGYRDGEYGYTF
J: TRBJ2-1; size: .; V: TRBV12-5; D: TRBD2; DNA: TGTGCTAGTGGCTTACTAGCGGGGGATTACAATGAGCAGTTCTTC; CDR3: CASGLLAGDYNEQFF
J: TRBJ1-2; size: few; V: TRBV29-1; D: .; DNA: TGCAGCGTTGTGGACAACCACTATGGCTACACCTTC; CDR3: CSVVDNHYGYTF
J: TRBJ2-1; size: .; V: TRBV5-1; D: .; DNA: TGCGCCAGCAGCCCGGACAGTTTCCCGGGGGGTGAGCAGTTCTTC; CDR3: CASSPDSFPGGEQFF
J: TRBJ2-5; size: .; V: TRBV5-1; D: TRBD2; DNA: TGCGCCAGCAGCGGGGGACTAGCGGGGTTCCAAGAGACCCAGTACTTC; CDR3: CASSGGLAGFQETQYF
J: TRBJ2-3; size: .; V: TRBV12-3/TRBV12-4; D: .; DNA: TGTGCCAGCAGTGCCCGCTTCACAGATACGCAGTATTTT; CDR3: CASSARFTDTQYF
J: TRBJ1-4; size: .; V: TRBV29-1; D: TRBD1; DNA: TGCAGCGTCGGACAGGGTGGTGAAGAACTGTTTTTT; CDR3: CSVGQGGEELFF
J: TRBJ2-5; size: .; V: TRBV7-2; D: .; DNA: TGTGCCAGCAGCTTAGCTCCGGCCCTAGGACTGGAGGCCCAGTACTTC; CDR3: CASSLAPALGLEAQYF
J: TRBJ1-6; size: .; V: TRBV20-1; D: .; DNA: TGCAGTGCCCAATCGATAGGGGGGAATTCACCCCTCCACTTT; CDR3: CSAQSIGGNSPLHF
J: TRBJ2-5; size: few; V: TRBV6-6; D: TRBD2; DNA: TGTGCCAGCAGTTACCAAAACGCGGGAGCGACCCAGTACTTC; CDR3: CASSYQNAGATQYF
J: TRBJ2-2; size: .; V: TRBV29-1; D: .; DNA: TGCAGCGTGGGGACCCCTGGGGCCGGGGAGCTGTTTTTT; CDR3: CSVGTPGAGELFF
J: TRBJ1-5; size: .; V: TRBV6-5; D: .; DNA: TGTGCCAGCAGTTACGACCCGAGTGGGGGACAGCCCCAGCATTTT; CDR3: CASSYDPSGGQPQHF
J: TRBJ2-5; size: few; V: TRBV27; D: TRBD2; DNA: TGTGCCAGCAGTTTATGGACTAGCGGCCAAGAGACCCAGTACTTC; CDR3: CASSLWTSGQETQYF
J: TRBJ2-7; size: few; V: TRBV7-8; D: .; DNA: TGTGCCAGCAGCTCGTTCCAGGGGGGCCAGTACTTC; CDR3: CASSSFQGGQYF
J: TRBJ2-7; size: once; V: TRBV12-5; D: .; DNA: TGTGCTAGTGGTTTGGCATCGGACAGCGGAGCCTACGAGCAGTACTTC; CDR3: CASGLASDSGAYEQYF
J: TRBJ2-1; size: many; V: TRBV4-3; D: .; DNA: TGCGCCAGCAGCCTTAGCCAGAGCTCCTACAATGAGCAGTTCTTC; CDR3: CASSLSQSSYNEQFF
J: TRBJ2-7; size: .; V: TRBV28; D: TRBD1; DNA: TGTGCCAGCAGCCCCCCGGGGACAGGTAGAGGCGAGCAGTACTTC; CDR3: CASSPPGTGRGEQYF
J: TRBJ1-2; size: .; V: TRBV28; D: .; DNA: TGTGCCAGCAGCCCCCCGTTGTATTATGGCTACACCTTC; CDR3: CASSPPLYYGYTF
J: TRBJ2-3; size: .; V: TRBV7-2; D: .; DNA: TGTGCCAGCAGCTTAGGCGGAGTCACAGATACGCAGTATTTT; CDR3: CASSLGGVTDTQYF
J: TRBJ2-5; size: .; V: TRBV20-1; D: .; DNA: TGCAGTGCTAGAGATCCTTCAAGCCCGTTGTACCAAGAGACCCAGTACTTC; CDR3: CSARDPSSPLYQETQYF
J: TRBJ2-2; size: .; V: TRBV28; D: .; DNA: TGTGCCAGCAACCGTGGAACCGGGGAGCTGTTTTTT; CDR3: CASNRGTGELFF
J: TRBJ1-5; size: .; V: TRBV28; D: .; DNA: TGTGCCAGCAGTTTATTGTTCACTAAACCTCAGCCCCAGCATTTT; CDR3: CASSLLFTKPQPQHF
J: TRBJ1-5; size: .; V: TRBV15; D: .; DNA: TGTGCCACCAGCACGGGGACGGACAATCAGCCCCAGCATTTT; CDR3: CATSTGTDNQPQHF